This TCR beta chain was recorded in a study of human T cells and chemical hapten exposure. Broader study findings: Expanded TCR counts at PT1 went up together with patch test score, a positive correlation.

This sample's time point: patch test 2, 6 weeks after DPC sensitization. Treatment reported: therapeutic diphenylcyclopropenone sensitization with weekly scalp DPC. For this clonotype: Its antigen is unknown.

Looked up from germline, CDR1 is SGHTA and CDR2 is FQGNSA. This CDR3 comprises 16 residues. Trimming stripped 0 bases from V and 1 base from J, with 11 bases between. TCRdb processed the RACE reads anew with MiXCR; each CDR3 protein has one entry. This sample has 80,000 to 95,000 distinct CDR3 sequences; more than 9.5% occur once, and the top ten carry around 2.2%. This clonotype was sampled from a man aged 35 to 55 with alopecia areata. Some clones in this sample may be carry-over from other donors' samples. This rearrangement joins TRBV7-2 to TRBJ2-3; D gene ambiguous. The source material was whole blood, sampled in connection with sensitization to the hapten diphenylcyclopropenone (DPC). The CDR3 loop is CASSLALNGRTDTQYF. The CDR3 DNA reads TGTGCCAGCAGCTTAGCGCTAAATGGACGCACAGATACGCAGTATTTT.